These T cell receptor beta chains were read from a single sample in a study of OX40 agonist ivuxolimab in advanced cancers. Generated by immunoSEQ multiplex PCR, the TCRdb table keeps only in-frame clones and is missing some. The table includes about 79,000 clones, roughly 80% detected once. The starting material was CD4+ or CD8+ T cells sorted from blood, obtained in a trial of the OX40 agonist ivuxolimab. The receptors originated from an adult with an advanced solid tumor such as melanoma, head and neck, liver or kidney cancer. Both conserved end residues are part of each CDR3. Fields, in order: CDR3 length, J gene, D gene, clone size, V gene, CDR3 protein, CDR3 DNA. D genes are given only for firm matches. Clone size, where shown, is once, few, many, or a class for clones that have expanded.

>11|TRBJ2-3|NA|NA|TRBV20-1
CSANAPDTQYF
TGCAGTGCGAATGCCCCAGATACGCAGTATTTT
>12|TRBJ1-1|NA|few|TRBV6-5
CASKAGETEAFF
TGTGCCAGCAAGGCAGGGGAAACTGAAGCTTTCTTT
>14|TRBJ1-3|NA|NA|TRBV7-2
CASSLVRSGNTIYF
TGTGCCAGCAGCTTAGTTAGGTCTGGAAACACCATATATTTT
>13|TRBJ1-1|NA|NA|TRBV7-6
CASSSSSNTEAFF
TGTGCCAGCAGCTCCTCTTCAAACACTGAAGCTTTCTTT
>12|TRBJ2-7|NA|NA|TRBV2
CASTYAGLEQYF
TGTGCCAGCACCTACGCGGGTCTCGAGCAGTACTTC
>17|TRBJ2-1|TRBD1|NA|TRBV19
CASSIEGGQYSYNEQFF
TGTGCCAGTAGTATAGAAGGGGGCCAGTATAGCTACAATGAGCAGTTCTTC
>14|TRBJ1-1|NA|NA|TRBV18
CASSPLDGDTEAFF
TGTGCCAGCTCACCCCTTGACGGGGACACTGAAGCTTTCTTT
>18|TRBJ1-5|NA|NA|TRBV19
CASSIDQIQHPSNQPQHF
TGTGCCAGTAGTATAGATCAAATACAACACCCTAGCAATCAGCCCCAGCATTTT
>11|TRBJ1-2|NA|once|TRBV6-5
CASRGGYGYTF
TGTGCCAGCAGGGGAGGGTACGGCTACACCTTC
>14|TRBJ1-2|NA|NA|TRBV6-1
CASSVAVGVEGYTF
TGTGCCAGCAGTGTAGCTGTAGGAGTGGAGGGCTACACCTTC
>14|TRBJ2-7|NA|NA|TRBV6-6
CASSDSTRGHEQYF
TGTGCCAGCAGTGACTCAACCCGGGGCCACGAGCAGTACTTC
>14|TRBJ2-5|NA|NA|TRBV5-1
CASSSGHTKETQYF
TGCGCCAGCAGCTCAGGACACACGAAAGAGACCCAGTACTTC
>14|TRBJ1-3|NA|once|TRBV5-1
CASRGVHAGNTIYF
TGCGCCAGCCGCGGGGTGCATGCTGGAAACACCATATATTTT
>14|TRBJ2-1|NA|NA|TRBV27
CASSSTIPYNEQFF
TGTGCCAGCAGTTCAACGATCCCGTACAATGAGCAGTTCTTC
>12|TRBJ1-5|NA|NA|TRBV7-9
CASSSLQEPQHF
TGTGCCAGCAGCTCCCTCCAGGAGCCCCAGCATTTT
>13|TRBJ1-1|NA|NA|TRBV18
CASSPGLNTEAFF
TGTGCCAGCTCACCGGGACTCAACACTGAAGCTTTCTTT
>15|TRBJ1-5|TRBD1|NA|TRBV6-5
CASNKGQYSNQPQHF
TGTGCCAGCAACAAGGGACAGTATAGCAATCAGCCCCAGCATTTT
>15|TRBJ1-5|NA|NA|TRBV6-1
CASSESSYSNQPQHF
TGTGCCAGCAGTGAGAGCAGTTATAGCAATCAGCCCCAGCATTTT
>17|TRBJ2-2|NA|NA|TRBV7-6
CASSLAYRTKNTGELFF
TGTGCCAGCAGCTTAGCGTACCGGACTAAGAACACCGGGGAGCTGTTTTTT
>17|TRBJ2-1|TRBD2|few|TRBV11-3
CASSSLFARGGYNEQFF
TGTGCCAGCAGCTCCCTCTTTGCTCGGGGGGGCTACAATGAGCAGTTCTTC
>13|TRBJ1-2|NA|NA|TRBV2
CASTGGQVYGYTF
TGTGCCAGCACTGGGGGGCAGGTCTATGGCTACACCTTC
>11|TRBJ1-1|NA|NA|TRBV6-6
CASTRRGEAFF
TGTGCCAGCACCCGACGGGGGGAAGCTTTCTTT
>18|TRBJ1-2|TRBD1|NA|TRBV27
CASSTYTPGQGFDYGYTF
TGTGCCAGCAGTACATATACCCCAGGACAGGGTTTCGATTATGGCTACACCTTC
>14|TRBJ1-2|NA|NA|TRBV2
CASSTQGTNYGYTF
TGTGCCAGCAGTACTCAGGGTACTAACTATGGCTACACCTTC
>13|TRBJ1-3|NA|NA|TRBV12-5
CASGLDGGNTIYF
TGTGCTAGTGGTTTGGACGGTGGAAACACCATATATTTT
>13|TRBJ1-5|TRBD1|NA|TRBV19
CASSGTVNQPQHF
TGTGCCAGTAGTGGGACAGTGAATCAGCCCCAGCATTTT
>14|TRBJ2-3|NA|NA|TRBV29-1
CSVSRGEHTDTQYF
TGCAGCGTCTCCAGGGGAGAACACACAGATACGCAGTATTTT
>16|TRBJ1-1|NA|few|TRBV11-2
CASSLVGGGAATEAFF
TGTGCCAGCAGCTTAGTGGGGGGAGGGGCTGCTACTGAAGCTTTCTTT
>14|TRBJ1-1|NA|NA|TRBV18
CASSPPSWRTEAFF
TGTGCCAGCTCACCACCATCGTGGAGGACTGAAGCTTTCTTT
>15|TRBJ2-2|NA|few|TRBV5-1
CASSSRQLNTGELFF
TGCGCCAGCAGCTCCCGACAGTTGAACACCGGGGAGCTGTTTTTT
>15|TRBJ1-1|NA|NA|TRBV9
CASSVDSVTYTEAFF
TGTGCCAGCAGCGTAGATTCAGTAACCTATACTGAAGCTTTCTTT
>11|TRBJ1-1|NA|once|TRBV5-5
CASRERTEAFF
TGTGCCAGCAGAGAGCGCACTGAAGCTTTCTTT
>14|TRBJ1-3|TRBD1|NA|TRBV5-5
CASGQGFSGNTIYF
TGTGCCAGTGGACAGGGATTCTCTGGAAACACCATATATTTT
>13|TRBJ1-4|TRBD1|NA|TRBV9
CASSPGTVEKLFF
TGTGCCAGCAGCCCAGGGACAGTGGAAAAACTGTTTTTT
>15|TRBJ2-7|NA|NA|TRBV5-4
CASSLPGANSYEQYF
TGTGCCAGCAGCTTGCCGGGGGCCAACTCCTACGAGCAGTACTTC
>16|TRBJ2-6|NA|NA|TRBV7-3
CASSLEAGSGANVLTF
TGTGCCAGCAGCTTAGAGGCAGGGTCTGGGGCCAACGTCCTGACTTTC
>16|TRBJ2-1|TRBD2|NA|TRBV4-3
CASSSGGEGLDNEQFF
TGCGCCAGCAGCTCTGGGGGGGAGGGCCTCGACAATGAGCAGTTCTTC
>11|TRBJ1-2|NA|few|TRBV4-1
CASSQVGGYTF
TGCGCCAGCAGCCAAGTCGGTGGCTACACCTTC